The T cell receptor beta chain described here comes from a study of tissue T cells after allogeneic stem cell transplantation. TCRdb's copy holds only in-frame clones and misses some; the assay was immunoSEQ multiplex PCR. The table has some 7,700 clones, around half seen once; the top ten hold roughly 7%. V shed 2 bases and J shed 3 bases, with 5 bases lying between them. The CDR3 consists of 12 residues. Germline V gene sequence: CDR1 KGHPV, CDR2 FQNQEV (reference sequence). This sample's time point: mouse harvest day 7 after allogeneic transplant. Tail vein injection delivered 10^7 T-cell-depleted bone marrow cells and 10^6 splenic CD5+ T cells. This clone was seen just once. This sequence may be a read error, since a much larger clone differs from it by one base. Gene names are mouse gene names. The observed sequence ends 1 residue before the CDR3 terminus, with the missing tail filled in from the germline J gene.

V is TRBV26 and J is TRBJ2-7, with a tentative D call TRBD2 (5 bases). The sequencing input was gut tissue. The sequence was collected from a female BALB/c mouse given C57BL/6 T cells with graft-versus-host disease after an allogeneic hematopoietic cell transplant. The CDR3 protein is CASSLTGYEQYF. The part of the CDR3 DNA that was read is TGTGCCAGCAGTCTGACTGGCTATGAACAGTAC.